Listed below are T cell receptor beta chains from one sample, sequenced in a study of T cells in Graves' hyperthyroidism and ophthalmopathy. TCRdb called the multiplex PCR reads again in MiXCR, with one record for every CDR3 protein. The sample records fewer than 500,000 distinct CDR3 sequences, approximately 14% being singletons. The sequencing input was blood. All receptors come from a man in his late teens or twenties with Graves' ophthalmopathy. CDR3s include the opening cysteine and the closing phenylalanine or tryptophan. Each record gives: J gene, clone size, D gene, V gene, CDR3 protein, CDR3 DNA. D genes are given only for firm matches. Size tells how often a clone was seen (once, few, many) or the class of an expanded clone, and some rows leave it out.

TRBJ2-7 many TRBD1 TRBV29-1 CSVDPGTGGHEQYF TGCAGCGTCGATCCCGGGACAGGGGGCCACGAGCAGTACTTC
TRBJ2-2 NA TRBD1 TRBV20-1 CSARGQTNTGELFF TGCAGTGCTAGGGGACAGACGAACACCGGGGAGCTGTTTTTT
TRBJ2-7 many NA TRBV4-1 CASSQDGDLVGEQYF TGCGCCAGCAGCCAAGATGGGGATTTGGTGGGCGAGCAGTACTTC
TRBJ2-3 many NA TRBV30 CACPQGEGGTQYF TGTGCCTGCCCTCAGGGAGAAGGGGGTACGCAGTATTTT
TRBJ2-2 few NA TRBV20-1 CSAREENTGELFF TGCAGTGCTAGGGAAGAGAACACCGGGGAGCTGTTTTTT
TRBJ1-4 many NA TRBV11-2 CASSLDGVNNEKLFF TGTGCCAGCAGCTTAGATGGGGTGAATAATGAAAAACTGTTTTTT
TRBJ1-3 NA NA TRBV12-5 CASGLGAGNTIYF TGTGCTAGTGGTTTGGGAGCTGGAAACACCATATATTTT
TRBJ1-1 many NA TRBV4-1 CASSLEAGNTEAFF TGCGCCAGCAGCCTCGAGGCAGGGAACACTGAAGCTTTCTTT
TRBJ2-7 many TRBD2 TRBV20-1 CSAPPGLVFYEQYF TGCAGTGCCCCACCGGGACTAGTGTTCTACGAGCAGTACTTC
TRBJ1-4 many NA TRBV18 CASSPGYSELFF TGTGCCAGCTCACCCGGGTACTCGGAACTGTTTTTT
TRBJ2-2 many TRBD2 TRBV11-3 CATGAGFVTGELFF TGTGCCACCGGAGCGGGGTTCGTAACCGGGGAGCTGTTTTTT
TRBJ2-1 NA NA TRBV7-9 CASSPRGLALYNEQFF TGTGCCAGCAGCCCCCGGGGTCTAGCGCTATACAATGAGCAGTTCTTC
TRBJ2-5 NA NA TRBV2 CASKTQGSHTTQYF TGTGCCAGCAAAACTCAGGGTTCCCATACGACCCAGTACTTC
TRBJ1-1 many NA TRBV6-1 CASSTQQGAGDTEAFF TGTGCCAGCAGTACCCAACAAGGGGCAGGGGACACTGAAGCTTTCTTT
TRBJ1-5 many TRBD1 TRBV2 CASRWDRDQPQHF TGTGCCAGCAGATGGGACAGGGACCAGCCCCAGCATTTT
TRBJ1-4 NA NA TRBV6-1 CASSEYREIDEKLFF TGTGCCAGCAGTGAATATCGAGAAATTGATGAAAAACTGTTTTTT
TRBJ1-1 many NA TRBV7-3 CASSLSPGMNTEAFF TGTGCCAGCAGCTTAAGTCCGGGGATGAACACTGAAGCTTTCTTT
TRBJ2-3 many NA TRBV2 CASSEKWGEADTQYF TGTGCCAGCAGTGAAAAATGGGGCGAGGCAGATACGCAGTATTTT
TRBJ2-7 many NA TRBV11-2 CASSSEARSLDEQYF TGTGCCAGCAGCTCCGAGGCCAGGAGCTTGGACGAGCAGTACTTC
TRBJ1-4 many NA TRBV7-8 CASSPTRTVPNEKLFF TGTGCCAGCAGCCCAACTCGGACAGTTCCTAATGAAAAACTGTTTTTT
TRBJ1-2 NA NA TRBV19 CASSIQSGGYTF TGTGCCAGTAGTATACAATCGGGGGGCTACACCTTC
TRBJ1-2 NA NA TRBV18 CASSPAGDNYGYTF TGTGCCAGCTCACCAGCGGGGGATAACTATGGCTACACCTTC
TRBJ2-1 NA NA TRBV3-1 CASSPPGPRAFEQFF TGTGCCAGCAGCCCGCCGGGACCTAGGGCCTTTGAGCAGTTCTTC